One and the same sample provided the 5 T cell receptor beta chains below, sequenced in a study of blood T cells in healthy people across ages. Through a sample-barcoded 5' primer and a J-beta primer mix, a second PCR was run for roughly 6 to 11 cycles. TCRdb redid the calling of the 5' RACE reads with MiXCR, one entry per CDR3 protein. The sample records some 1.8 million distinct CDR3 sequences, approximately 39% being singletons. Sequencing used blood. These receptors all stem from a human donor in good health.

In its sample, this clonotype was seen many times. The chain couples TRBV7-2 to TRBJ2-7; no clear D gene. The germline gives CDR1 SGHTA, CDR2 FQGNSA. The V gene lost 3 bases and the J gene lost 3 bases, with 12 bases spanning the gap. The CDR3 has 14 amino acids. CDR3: CASSFGEEGYEQYF. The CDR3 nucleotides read TGTGCCAGCAGCTTCGGAGAAGAAGGCTACGAGCAGTACTTC.

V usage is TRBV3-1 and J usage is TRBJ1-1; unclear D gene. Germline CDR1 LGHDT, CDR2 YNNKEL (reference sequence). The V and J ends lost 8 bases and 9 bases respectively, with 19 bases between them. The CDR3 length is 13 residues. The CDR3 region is CASAPDPGTKAFF. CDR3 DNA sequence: TGTGCCAGCGCCCCTGATCCGGGTACTAAAGCTTTCTTT.

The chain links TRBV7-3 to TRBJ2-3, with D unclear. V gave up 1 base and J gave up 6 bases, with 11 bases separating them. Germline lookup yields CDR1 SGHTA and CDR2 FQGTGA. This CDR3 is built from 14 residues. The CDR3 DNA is TGTGCCAGCAGCTTAATGGGCCTGGGGGATACGCAGTATTTT. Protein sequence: CASSLMGLGDTQYF.

As DNA, the CDR3 is TGTGCCAGCAGTCTACAGGGAGCGGGGGGAGGAGAGACCCAGTACTTC. Amino acid sequence: CASSLQGAGGGETQYF. The chain recombines TRBV2 with TRBJ2-5; 9 bases fit TRBD2. Trimming took 5 bases from V and 4 from J; bases not matched to a gene: 11. CDR1 and CDR2 (germline): SNHLY, FYNNEI. The CDR3 runs 16 residues.

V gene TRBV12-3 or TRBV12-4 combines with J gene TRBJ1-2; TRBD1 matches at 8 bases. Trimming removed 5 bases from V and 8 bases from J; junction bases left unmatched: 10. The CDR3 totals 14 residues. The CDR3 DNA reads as TGTGCCAGCAGTATTCAACGGACAGGGTACGGCTACACCTTC. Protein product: CASSIQRTGYGYTF.